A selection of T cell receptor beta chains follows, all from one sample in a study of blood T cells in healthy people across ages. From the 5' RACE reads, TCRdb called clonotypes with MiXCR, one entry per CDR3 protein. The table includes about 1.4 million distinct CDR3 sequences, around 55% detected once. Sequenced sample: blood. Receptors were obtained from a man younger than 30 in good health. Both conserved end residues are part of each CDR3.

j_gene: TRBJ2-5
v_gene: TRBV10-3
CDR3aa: CAINVQEENEQYF

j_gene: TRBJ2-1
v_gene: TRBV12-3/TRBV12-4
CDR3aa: CASSLWLAGGYPQFF

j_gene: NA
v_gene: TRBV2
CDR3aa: CASTGGIHSYEQYF

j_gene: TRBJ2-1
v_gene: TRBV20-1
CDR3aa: CSANLRLAGMNNEQFF

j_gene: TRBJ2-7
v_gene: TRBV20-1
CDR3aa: CSARPGQTYEQYF

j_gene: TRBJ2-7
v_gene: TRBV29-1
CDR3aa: CSVVPGHVSYEQYF

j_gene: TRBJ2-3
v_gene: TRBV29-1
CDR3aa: CSVEGPLSLGGSRTDTQYF

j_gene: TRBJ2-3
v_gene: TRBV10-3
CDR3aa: CAALLAGWRRDTQYF

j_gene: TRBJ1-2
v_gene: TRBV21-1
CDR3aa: CASSTLKRSPSYGYTF

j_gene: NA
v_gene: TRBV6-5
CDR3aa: CASSYSSGDVTYEQYF

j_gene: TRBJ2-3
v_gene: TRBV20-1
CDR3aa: CSVPRTSGFRGSTDTQYF

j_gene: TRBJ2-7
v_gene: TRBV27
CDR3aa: CASSFLPGLRGTKSYEQYF

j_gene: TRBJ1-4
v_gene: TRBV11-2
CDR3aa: CASSKQLAATNEKLFF

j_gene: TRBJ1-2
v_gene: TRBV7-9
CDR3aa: CASSIVTDNYGYTF

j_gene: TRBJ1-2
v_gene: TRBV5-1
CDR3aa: CAVRRDEQGYTF

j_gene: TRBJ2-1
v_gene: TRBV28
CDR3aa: CASRATDRTYNEQFF

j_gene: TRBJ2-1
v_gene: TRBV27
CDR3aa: CASRGSGTGNNEQFF

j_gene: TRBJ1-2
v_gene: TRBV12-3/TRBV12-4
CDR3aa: CASSVLAGYGYTF

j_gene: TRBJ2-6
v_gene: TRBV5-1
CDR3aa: CASSPSGFDRHSSGANVLTF

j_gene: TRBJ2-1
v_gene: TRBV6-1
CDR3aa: CASSRRLAGQNEQFF

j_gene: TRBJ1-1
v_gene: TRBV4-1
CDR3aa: CASSQSLTGNGLGTEAFF

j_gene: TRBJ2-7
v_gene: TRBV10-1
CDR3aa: CASSGASSYEQYF

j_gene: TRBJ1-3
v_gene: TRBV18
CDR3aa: CASSPIRGQGIFSGNTIYF

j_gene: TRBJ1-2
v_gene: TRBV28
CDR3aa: CASSFSGGYDYTF

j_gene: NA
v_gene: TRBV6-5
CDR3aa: CANPEPGQGNHEQYF

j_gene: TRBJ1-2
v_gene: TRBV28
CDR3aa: CASSLGDKTHTF

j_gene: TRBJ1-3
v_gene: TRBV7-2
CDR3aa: CASSLRTGSRNTIYF

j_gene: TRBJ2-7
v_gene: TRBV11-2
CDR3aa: CASSVDTSGYEQYF

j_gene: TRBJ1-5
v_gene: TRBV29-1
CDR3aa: CSVGGQDSNQPQHF

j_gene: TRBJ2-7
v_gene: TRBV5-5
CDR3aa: CASSLKGHYEQYF

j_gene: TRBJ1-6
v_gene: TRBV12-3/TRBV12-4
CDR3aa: CASSSRDRDRSPLHF

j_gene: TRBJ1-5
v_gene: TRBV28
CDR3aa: CASRLPWRGGGGPGQPQHF

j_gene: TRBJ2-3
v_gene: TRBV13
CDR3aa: CASSLLAGWGTDTQYF

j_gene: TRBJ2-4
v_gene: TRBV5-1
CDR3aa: CASSETSGTSGSRIAKNIQYF

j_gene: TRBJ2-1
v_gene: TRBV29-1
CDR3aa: CSVDTSAGGTEQFF

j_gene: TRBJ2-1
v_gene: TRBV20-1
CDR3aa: CSAIRQTSYNEQFF

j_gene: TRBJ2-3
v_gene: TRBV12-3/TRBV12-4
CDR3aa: CASSLGGTGGTDTQYF

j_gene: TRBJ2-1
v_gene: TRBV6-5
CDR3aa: CASSYSGRGAFREQFF

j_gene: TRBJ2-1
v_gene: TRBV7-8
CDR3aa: CASSLAQLAGLLYNEQFF

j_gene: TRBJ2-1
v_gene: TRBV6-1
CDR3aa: CASEGPSDEQFF

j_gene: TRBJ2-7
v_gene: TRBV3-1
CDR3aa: CAGSQGPYVEQYF

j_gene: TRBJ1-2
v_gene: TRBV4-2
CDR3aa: CASSQDGTGADYGYTF

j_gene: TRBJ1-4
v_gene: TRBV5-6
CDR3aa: CASSLRGSFDEKLFF

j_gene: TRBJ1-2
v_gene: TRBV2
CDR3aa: CASSESRFGYTF

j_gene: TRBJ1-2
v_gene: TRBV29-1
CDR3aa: CSGTGADGYTF

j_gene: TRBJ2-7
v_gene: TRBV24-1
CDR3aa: CATSDADRYEQYF

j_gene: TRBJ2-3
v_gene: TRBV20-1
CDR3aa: CSARDGSLAGNTDTQYF

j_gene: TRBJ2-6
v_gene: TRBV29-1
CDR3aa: CSVVGPGANVLTF

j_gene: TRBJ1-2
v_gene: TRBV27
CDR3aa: CASSLSWGEYGYTF

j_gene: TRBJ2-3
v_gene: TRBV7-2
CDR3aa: CASSSGTGTSGGLTDTQYF

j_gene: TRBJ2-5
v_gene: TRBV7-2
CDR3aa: CASSSTLGVETQYF

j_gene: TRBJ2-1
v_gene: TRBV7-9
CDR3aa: CASTDFPPGLVVPNEQFF

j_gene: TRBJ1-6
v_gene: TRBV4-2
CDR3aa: CASSQVRGDTSPLHF

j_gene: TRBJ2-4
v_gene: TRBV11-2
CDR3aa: CASSLGYGLAKNIQYF

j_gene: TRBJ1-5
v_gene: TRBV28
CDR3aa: CASSLYFQDRGDQPQHF

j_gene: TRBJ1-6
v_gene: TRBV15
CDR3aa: CATSRDLPDRVESPLHF

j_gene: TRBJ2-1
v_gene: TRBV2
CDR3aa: CASSEGGQGFYNEQFF